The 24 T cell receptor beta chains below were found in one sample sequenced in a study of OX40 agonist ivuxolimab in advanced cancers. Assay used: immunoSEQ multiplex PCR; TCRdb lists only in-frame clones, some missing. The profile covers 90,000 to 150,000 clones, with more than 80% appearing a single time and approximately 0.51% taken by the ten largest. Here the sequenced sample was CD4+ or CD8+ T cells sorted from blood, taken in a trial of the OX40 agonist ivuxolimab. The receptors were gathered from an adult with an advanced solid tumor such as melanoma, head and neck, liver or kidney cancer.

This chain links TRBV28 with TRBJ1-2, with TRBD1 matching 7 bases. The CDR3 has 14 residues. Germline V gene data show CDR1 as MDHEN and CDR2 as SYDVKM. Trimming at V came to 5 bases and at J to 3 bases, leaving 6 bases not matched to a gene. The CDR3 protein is CASSPGTAYYGYTF. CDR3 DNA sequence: TGTGCCAGCAGTCCGGGGACAGCTTACTATGGCTACACCTTC.

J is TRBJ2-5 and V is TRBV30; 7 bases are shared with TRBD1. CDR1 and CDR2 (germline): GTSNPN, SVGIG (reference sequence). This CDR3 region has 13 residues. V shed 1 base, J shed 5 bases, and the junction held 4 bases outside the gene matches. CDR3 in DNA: TGTGCCTGGAGTGAAAGGGGGCCGGAGACCCAGTACTTC. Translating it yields CAWSERGPETQYF.

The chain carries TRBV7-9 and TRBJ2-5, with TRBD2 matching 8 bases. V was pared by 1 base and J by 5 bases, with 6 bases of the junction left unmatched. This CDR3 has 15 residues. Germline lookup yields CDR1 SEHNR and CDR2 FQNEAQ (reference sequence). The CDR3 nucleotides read TGTGCCAGCAGCTTAGTCGGGGGGGCCCAGGAGACCCAGTACTTC. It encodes CASSLVGGAQETQYF.

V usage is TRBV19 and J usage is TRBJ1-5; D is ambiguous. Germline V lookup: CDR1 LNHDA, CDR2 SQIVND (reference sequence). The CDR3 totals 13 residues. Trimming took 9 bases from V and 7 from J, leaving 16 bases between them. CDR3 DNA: TGTGCCAGCACGGGGATCGGGTCACAGCCCCAGCATTTT. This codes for CASTGIGSQPQHF.

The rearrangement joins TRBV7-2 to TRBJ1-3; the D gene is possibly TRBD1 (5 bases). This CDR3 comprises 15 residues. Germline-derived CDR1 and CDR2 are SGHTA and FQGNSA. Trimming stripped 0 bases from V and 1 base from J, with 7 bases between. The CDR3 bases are TGTGCCAGCAGCTTAGCGGGGGGTTCTGGAAACACCATATATTTT. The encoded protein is CASSLAGGSGNTIYF.

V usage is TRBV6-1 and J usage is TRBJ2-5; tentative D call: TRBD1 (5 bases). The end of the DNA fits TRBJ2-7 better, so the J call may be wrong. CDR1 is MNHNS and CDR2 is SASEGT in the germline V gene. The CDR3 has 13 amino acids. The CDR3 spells CASSLSRAYEQYF. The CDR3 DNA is TGTGCCAGCAGTTTAAGCAGGGCCTACGAGCAGTACTTC.

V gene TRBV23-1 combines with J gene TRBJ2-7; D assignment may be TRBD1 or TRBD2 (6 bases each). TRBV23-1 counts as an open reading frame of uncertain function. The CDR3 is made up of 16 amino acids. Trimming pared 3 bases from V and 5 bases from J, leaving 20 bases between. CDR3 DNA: TGCGCCAGCAGTCACTCCACCGGGGGCAGTGAAGACGAGCAGTACTTC. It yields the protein CASSHSTGGSEDEQYF.

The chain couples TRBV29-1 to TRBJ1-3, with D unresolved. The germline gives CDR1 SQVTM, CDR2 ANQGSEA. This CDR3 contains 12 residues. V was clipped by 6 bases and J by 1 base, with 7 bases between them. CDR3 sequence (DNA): TGCAGCGTCAAGGATTCTGGAAACACCATATATTTT. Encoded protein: CSVKDSGNTIYF.

The CDR3 loop is CARKETQYF. CDR3 in DNA: TGTGCCAGGAAAGAGACCCAGTACTTC. This chain joins TRBV6-4 and TRBJ2-5; no firm D call. From germline, CDR1 is MRHNA and CDR2 SNTAGT. Trimming took 9 bases from V and 3 from J, leaving 2 bases between them. CDR3 length: 9 residues.

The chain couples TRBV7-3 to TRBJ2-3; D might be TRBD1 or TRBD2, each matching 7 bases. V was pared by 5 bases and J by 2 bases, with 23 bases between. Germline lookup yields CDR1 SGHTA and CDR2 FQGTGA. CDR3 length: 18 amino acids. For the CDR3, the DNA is TGTGCCAGCAGCGGGGGAGGGACAGTAGCGTCCCCCACAGATACGCAGTATTTT. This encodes CASSGGGTVASPTDTQYF.

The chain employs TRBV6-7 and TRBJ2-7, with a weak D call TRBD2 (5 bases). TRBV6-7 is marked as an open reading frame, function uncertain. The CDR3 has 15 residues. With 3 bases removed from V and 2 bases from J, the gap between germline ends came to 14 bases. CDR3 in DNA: TGTGCCAGCAGTTATCAGGCATGGGGAGCCTACGAGCAGTACTTC. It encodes CASSYQAWGAYEQYF.

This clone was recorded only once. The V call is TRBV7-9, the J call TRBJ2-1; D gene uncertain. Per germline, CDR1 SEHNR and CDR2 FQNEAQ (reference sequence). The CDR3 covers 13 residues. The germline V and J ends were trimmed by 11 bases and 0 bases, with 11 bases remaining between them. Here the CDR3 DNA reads TGTGCCTCCCAGGAGTCCTCCTACAATGAGCAGTTCTTC. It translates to CASQESSYNEQFF.

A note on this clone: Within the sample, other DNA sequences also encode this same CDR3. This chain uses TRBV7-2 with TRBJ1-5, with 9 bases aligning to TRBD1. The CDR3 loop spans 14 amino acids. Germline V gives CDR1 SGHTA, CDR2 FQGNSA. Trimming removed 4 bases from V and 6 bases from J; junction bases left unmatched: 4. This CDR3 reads CASSSGQGPQPQHF. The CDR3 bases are TGTGCCAGCAGCTCGGGACAGGGTCCTCAGCCCCAGCATTTT.

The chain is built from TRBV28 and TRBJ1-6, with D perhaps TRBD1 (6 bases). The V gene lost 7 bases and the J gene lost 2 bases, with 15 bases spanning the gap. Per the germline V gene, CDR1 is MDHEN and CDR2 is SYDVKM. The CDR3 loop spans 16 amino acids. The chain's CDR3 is CASNGAGVAYNSPLHF. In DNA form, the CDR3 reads TGTGCCAGCAATGGGGCAGGGGTCGCCTATAATTCACCCCTCCACTTT.

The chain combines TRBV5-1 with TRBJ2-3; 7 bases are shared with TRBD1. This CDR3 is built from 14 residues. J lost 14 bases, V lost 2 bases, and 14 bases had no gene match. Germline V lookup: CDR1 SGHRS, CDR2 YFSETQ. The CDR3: CASSFEGTPDRRYF. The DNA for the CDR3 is TGCGCCAGCAGCTTCGAGGGGACGCCGGACAGGCGGTATTTT.

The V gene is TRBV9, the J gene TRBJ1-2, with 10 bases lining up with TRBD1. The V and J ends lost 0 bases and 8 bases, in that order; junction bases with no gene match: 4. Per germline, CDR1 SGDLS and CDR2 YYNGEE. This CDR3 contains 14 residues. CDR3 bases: TGTGCCAGCAGCGTAGGGGGACAGGGGAAGGGCTACACCTTC. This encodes CASSVGGQGKGYTF. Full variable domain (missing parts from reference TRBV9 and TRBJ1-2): DSGVTQTPKHLITATGQRVTLRCSPRSGDLSVYWYQQSLDQGLQFLIQYYNGEERAKGNILERFSAQQFPDLHSELNLSSLELGDSALYFCASSVGGQGKGYTFGSGTRLTVV.

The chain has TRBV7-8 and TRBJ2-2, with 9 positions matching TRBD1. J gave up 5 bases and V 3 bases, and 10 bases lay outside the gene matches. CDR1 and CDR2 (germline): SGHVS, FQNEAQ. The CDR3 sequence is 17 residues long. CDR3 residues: CASSFTFPGQGTGELFF. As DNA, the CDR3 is TGTGCCAGCAGCTTTACTTTCCCGGGACAGGGAACCGGGGAGCTGTTTTTT.

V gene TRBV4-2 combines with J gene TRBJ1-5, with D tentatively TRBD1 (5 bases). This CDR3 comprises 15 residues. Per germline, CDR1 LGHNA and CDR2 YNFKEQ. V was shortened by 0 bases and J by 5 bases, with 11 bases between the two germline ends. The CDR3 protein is CASSQDQGRDQPQHF. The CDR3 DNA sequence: TGTGCCAGCAGCCAAGATCAGGGACGGGATCAGCCCCAGCATTTT.

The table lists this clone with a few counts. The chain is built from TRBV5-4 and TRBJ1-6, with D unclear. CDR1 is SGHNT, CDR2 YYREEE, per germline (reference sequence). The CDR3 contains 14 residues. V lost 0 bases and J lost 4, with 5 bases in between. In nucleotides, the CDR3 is TGTGCCAGCAGCTTGGATATGTATAATTCACCCCTCCACTTT. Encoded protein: CASSLDMYNSPLHF.

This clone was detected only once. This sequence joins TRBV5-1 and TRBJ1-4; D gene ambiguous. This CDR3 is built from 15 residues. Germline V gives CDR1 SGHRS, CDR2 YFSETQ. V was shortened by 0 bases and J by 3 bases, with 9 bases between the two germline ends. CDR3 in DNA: TGCGCCAGCAGCTTGGAACGCGGGGCTAATGAAAAACTGTTTTTT. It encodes CASSLERGANEKLFF.

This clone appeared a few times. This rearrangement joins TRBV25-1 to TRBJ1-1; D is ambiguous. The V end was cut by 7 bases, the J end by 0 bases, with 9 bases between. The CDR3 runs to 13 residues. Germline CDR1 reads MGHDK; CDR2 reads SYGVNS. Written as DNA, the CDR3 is TGTGCCAGCACTCCCGGGTTGAACACTGAAGCTTTCTTT. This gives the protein CASTPGLNTEAFF. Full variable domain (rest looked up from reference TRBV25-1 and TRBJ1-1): EADIYQTPRYLVIGTGKKITLECSQTMGHDKMYWYQQDPGMELHLIHYSYGVNSTEKGDLSSESTVSRIRTEHFPLTLESARPSHTSQYLCASTPGLNTEAFFGQGTRLTVV.

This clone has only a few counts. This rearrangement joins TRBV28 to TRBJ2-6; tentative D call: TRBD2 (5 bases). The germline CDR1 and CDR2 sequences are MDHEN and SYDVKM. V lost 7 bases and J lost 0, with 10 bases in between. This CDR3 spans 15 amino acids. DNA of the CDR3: TGTGCCAGCACCCCTCGGGGCTCTGGGGCCAACGTCCTGACTTTC. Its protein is CASTPRGSGANVLTF.

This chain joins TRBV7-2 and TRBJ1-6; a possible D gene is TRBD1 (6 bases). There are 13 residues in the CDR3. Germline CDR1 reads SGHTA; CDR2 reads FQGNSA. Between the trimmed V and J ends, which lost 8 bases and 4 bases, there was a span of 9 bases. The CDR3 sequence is CASEQGYNSPLHF. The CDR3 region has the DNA TGTGCCAGCGAACAGGGATATAATTCACCCCTCCACTTT.

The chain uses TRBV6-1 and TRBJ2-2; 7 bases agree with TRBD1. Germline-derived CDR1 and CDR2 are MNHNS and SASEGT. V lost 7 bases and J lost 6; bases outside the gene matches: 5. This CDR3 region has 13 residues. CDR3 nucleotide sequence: TGTGCCAGCAAGGCAGGGGGACCCGGGGAGCTGTTTTTT. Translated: CASKAGGPGELFF.